This TCR beta chain was sequenced for a study of Tregs in tolerant kidney transplant recipients. The V gene's germline CDR1 is SGHRS and CDR2 YFSETQ. Deletions cut 0 bases from V and 0 bases from J, with 9 bases between. The CDR3 is 15 amino acids. The data were produced by immunoSEQ multiplex PCR, yet TCRdb's version contains in-frame clones alone and is incomplete. The sample lists 68,000 or so clones; 84% were seen once. In regard to this clone: Its antigen is unidentified.

Unstimulated regulatory T cells (CD4+CD25+CD127-), CD4+CD25- non-regulatory cells, CD4 and CD8 cells were FACS-sorted from thawed PBMCs. Findings and caveats of the study: Tregs expanded with activated donor B cells seemed most donor-specific. Validation in larger populations is needed because few patients were studied. Biological reproducibility was not directly addressed, but technical replication error appeared minimal.

The TCR was taken from a human donor in good health. The source material was CD4+ T cells from blood. The V and J genes are TRBV5-1 and TRBJ1-2; no reliable D call. CDR3 protein: CASSLASGANYGYTF. CDR3 bases: TGCGCCAGCAGCTTGGCCTCGGGAGCTAACTATGGCTACACCTTC.